One and the same sample provided the 32 T cell receptor beta chains below, sequenced in a study of control samples from healthy donors and cancer patients. Only in-frame clones appear in the TCRdb table, and some are missing; sequencing was by immunoSEQ multiplex PCR. The sample shows fewer than 150,000 clones, less than 95% of them seen only once. The sequencing sample was made of blood. These receptor sequences come from a man younger than 35 in good health.

The chain has TRBV10-3 and TRBJ2-7; TRBD1 aligns across 9 bases. Looked up from germline, CDR1 is ENHRY and CDR2 is SYGVKD. The CDR3 contains 16 residues. V shed 2 bases and J 2 bases; nucleotides not matched to a gene: 7. The CDR3 DNA reads TGTGCCATCAGTGAGAAACGACAGGGGGGTACCTACGAGCAGTACTTC. Its translation is CAISEKRQGGTYEQYF.

The chain couples TRBV19 to TRBJ1-4, with a weak D call TRBD1 (6 bases). V lost 2 bases to trimming and J lost 6 bases, with 13 bases between them. Germline CDR1 and CDR2: LNHDA and SQIVND (reference sequence). CDR3 size: 15 residues. The CDR3 bases are TGTGCCAGTAGTATACGGTTACAGGGTGATGAAAAACTGTTTTTT. It codes for CASSIRLQGDEKLFF.

The chain joins TRBV7-2 to TRBJ1-1; D possibly corresponds to TRBD1 (5 bases). The germline V and J ends were trimmed by 0 bases and 3 bases, with 14 bases remaining between them. The CDR3 has 16 amino acids. Germline assignment: CDR1 SGHTA and CDR2 FQGNSA. DNA for the CDR3: TGTGCCAGCAGCTTAGCGCGTGGACAAATAGACACTGAAGCTTTCTTT. Translating it yields CASSLARGQIDTEAFF.

This clone was seen only once. This chain joins TRBV19 and TRBJ1-2; the D gene is possibly TRBD1 (6 bases). V was trimmed by 4 bases and J by 4 bases, leaving 13 bases between them. CDR1 is LNHDA and CDR2 is SQIVND in the germline V gene (reference sequence). The CDR3 runs to 14 residues. CDR3 in amino acids: CASSSTGIAYGYTF. CDR3 bases: TGTGCCAGTAGTAGTACAGGGATCGCCTATGGCTACACCTTC.

This clone showed up just once. The chain recombines TRBV5-1 with TRBJ2-1; 9 bases are shared with TRBD1. The trim removed 4 bases at V and 4 bases at J, leaving 3 bases unmatched. The CDR3 has 14 amino acids. Per germline, CDR1 SGHRS and CDR2 YFSETQ. The CDR3 loop reads CASSPDRGYNEQFF. CDR3 sequence (DNA): TGCGCCAGCAGCCCCGACAGGGGGTACAATGAGCAGTTCTTC.

This clone appeared a single time. The chain uses TRBV4-1 and TRBJ1-6; a weak D match, TRBD1 (6 bases). The CDR3 consists of 15 residues. Germline CDR1 is MGHRA and CDR2 is YSYEKL. V dropped 4 bases and J dropped 7 bases, with 14 bases sitting between them. CDR3 sequence (DNA): TGCGCCAGCAGCCTCGGGTCAGGGGAGAATTCACCCCTCCACTTT. It yields the protein CASSLGSGENSPLHF.

The chain recombines TRBV3-1 (or the pseudogene TRBV3-2) with TRBJ2-1; 7 positions agree with TRBD2. The V gene end was trimmed by 0 bases and the J gene end by 4 bases; junction bases not matched to a gene: 6. The CDR3 is 16 residues long. CDR1 LGHDT and CDR2 YNNKEL come from the germline V gene (reference sequence). In DNA form, the CDR3 reads TGTGCCAGCAGCCAAGATCTTGGACTAGAGTACAATGAGCAGTTCTTC. The encoded protein is CASSQDLGLEYNEQFF.

This clone showed up just a few times. The genes are TRBV2 and TRBJ2-3; the D is unclear. This CDR3 is 17 amino acids long. The germline V gene encodes CDR1 SNHLY and CDR2 FYNNEI. V was clipped by 0 bases and J by 0 bases, with 13 bases between them. The CDR3 DNA sequence: TGTGCCAGCAGTGAAGCTTATCCAGGTGCTAGCACAGATACGCAGTATTTT. Translated: CASSEAYPGASTDTQYF. Variable domain in full (rest from reference TRBV2 and TRBJ2-3): EPEVTQTPSHQVTQMGQEVILRCVPISNHLYFYWYRQILGQKVEFLVSFYNNEISEKSEIFDDQFSVERPDGSNFTLKIRSTKLEDSAMYFCASSEAYPGASTDTQYFGPGTRLTVL.

The V and J genes are TRBV7-3 and TRBJ2-3; 8 bases map to TRBD1. After removal of 5 bases from V and 1 base from J, the junction contained 5 bases not matched to a gene. Looked up from germline, CDR1 is SGHTA and CDR2 is FQGTGA. CDR3 length: 15 amino acids. The CDR3 sequence is CASSKDRAGTDTQYF. In nucleotides, the CDR3 is TGTGCCAGCAGCAAGGACAGGGCCGGCACAGATACGCAGTATTTT.

The count of this clone is one. The chain employs TRBV20-1 and TRBJ1-1; possible D gene TRBD1, 6 bases. The CDR3 is 11 residues long. The germline CDR1 and CDR2 sequences are DFQATT and SNEGSKA (reference sequence). V was shortened by 5 bases and J by 8 bases, with 12 bases between the two germline ends. CDR3 DNA: TGCAGTGCTCAGGGGAGGGCAGAAGCTTTCTTT. Translated, it gives CSAQGRAEAFF.

This clone was seen more than once but under ten times. CDR3 amino acids: CASSLPDSTDTQYF. CDR3 bases: TGTGCCAGCAGTCTCCCGGACAGCACAGATACGCAGTATTTT. The chain recombines TRBV6-5 with TRBJ2-3; D uncertain. Trimming took off 5 bases at V and 0 bases at J, with 9 bases between the two ends. The germline V gene encodes CDR1 MNHEY and CDR2 SVGAGI. The CDR3 has 14 amino acids.

The chain links TRBV3-1 (or the pseudogene TRBV3-2) to TRBJ2-7, with a possible D match to TRBD2 (7 bases). The germline gives CDR1 LGHDT, CDR2 YNNKEL (reference sequence). The CDR3 covers 15 residues. The V and J ends lost 0 bases and 3 bases respectively, with 12 bases between them. CDR3 coding DNA: TGTGCCAGCAGCCAAGATTCGGGGGGCCTCTACGAGCAGTACTTC. Translation gives CASSQDSGGLYEQYF.

The genes are TRBV27 and TRBJ1-1; a possible D gene is TRBD1 (5 bases). The V end lost 3 bases, the J end lost 3 bases, and 14 bases lay between the germline ends. This CDR3 region has 15 residues. The V gene's germline CDR1 is MNHEY and CDR2 SMNVEV (reference sequence). The CDR3 sequence: CASSLTSRGDTEAFF. The CDR3 DNA reads TGTGCCAGCAGTTTGACAAGCAGAGGGGACACTGAAGCTTTCTTT.

The V and J genes are TRBV3-1 (or the pseudogene TRBV3-2) and TRBJ1-2; D ambiguous. V dropped 4 bases and J dropped 4 bases, with 16 bases sitting between them. The CDR3 consists of 15 residues. Germline assignment: CDR1 LGHDT and CDR2 YNNKEL (reference sequence). The CDR3 coding sequence is TGTGCCAGCAGCCCGAGAGCCTGGAACAGCTATGGCTACACCTTC. Amino acid sequence: CASSPRAWNSYGYTF.

The chain has TRBV29-1 and TRBJ1-5; 7 bases line up with TRBD1. V trimming: 3 bases; J trimming: 2 bases; junction bases outside the gene matches: 7. The germline V gene has CDR1 SQVTM and CDR2 ANQGSEA. The CDR3 is 15 amino acids. This CDR3 is CSVEVGGAGNQPQHF. The CDR3 DNA follows: TGCAGCGTTGAGGTAGGGGGCGCGGGCAATCAGCCCCAGCATTTT.

In this sample, this clone turned up once. J is TRBJ2-1 and V is TRBV20-1; D is unclear. Germline CDR1 reads DFQATT; CDR2 reads SNEGSKA (reference sequence). V dropped 3 bases and J dropped 10 bases, with 10 bases sitting between them. CDR3 length equals 11 residues. The CDR3 DNA reads as TGCAGTGCTAGTTTAGGGCCCGAGCAGTTCTTC. Translating gives CSASLGPEQFF.

The V and J genes are TRBV5-1 and TRBJ2-5, with 11 bases that match TRBD1. The CDR3 length is 15 residues. J gave up 2 bases and V 4 bases, and 4 bases lay outside the gene matches. Germline V gene lookup returns CDR1 SGHRS and CDR2 YFSETQ. The CDR3 loop is CASSVDRGRQETQYF. CDR3 in DNA: TGCGCCAGCAGCGTGGACAGGGGGCGACAAGAGACCCAGTACTTC.

The chain employs TRBV28 and TRBJ1-1; D not resolved. CDR3 length equals 14 residues. Trimming took off 7 bases at V and 4 bases at J, with 16 bases between the two ends. CDR1 MDHEN and CDR2 SYDVKM come from the germline V gene. In nucleotides, the CDR3 is TGTGCCAGCACCCTGGCACAACTTGGCACTGAAGCTTTCTTT. Its translation is CASTLAQLGTEAFF.

This chain uses TRBV15 with TRBJ1-2; TRBD1 might be the D (6 bases). The germline V gene has CDR1 LNHNV and CDR2 YYDKDF (reference sequence). Trimming pared 6 bases from V and 4 bases from J, leaving 15 bases between. The CDR3 contains 14 residues. CDR3 DNA sequence: TGTGCCACCAGTGCGGGACTGGGGGCCTATGGCTACACCTTC. Translated, it gives CATSAGLGAYGYTF.

This rearrangement joins TRBV28 to TRBJ2-7, with D possibly matching TRBD1 (5 bases). V dropped 7 bases and J dropped 0 bases, with 16 bases sitting between them. The CDR3 runs 15 residues. Per germline, CDR1 MDHEN and CDR2 SYDVKM. CDR3 region: CASTQWGTSSYEQYF. The CDR3 DNA sequence: TGTGCCAGCACGCAATGGGGCACGAGCTCCTACGAGCAGTACTTC.

This chain joins TRBV19 and TRBJ1-5, with D possibly TRBD1 on 5 matching bases. The CDR3 is 13 amino acids. CDR1 is LNHDA and CDR2 is SQIVND in the germline V gene (reference sequence). The V and J ends lost 5 bases and 4 bases respectively, with 9 bases between them. The DNA for the CDR3 is TGTGCCAGTAGTGGGACCGGGAATCAGCCCCAGCATTTT. It yields the protein CASSGTGNQPQHF.

The chain employs TRBV27 and TRBJ1-6; D unresolved. Deletions cut 6 bases from V and 4 bases from J, with 4 bases between. The germline V gene has CDR1 MNHEY and CDR2 SMNVEV (reference sequence). The CDR3 runs 12 residues. In DNA, the CDR3 is TGTGCCAGCAGGGGTTATAATTCACCCCTCCACTTT. Translated, it gives CASRGYNSPLHF.

The sample holds many counts of this clone. This sample also contains other DNA sequences that code for the same CDR3. This chain joins TRBV6-1 and TRBJ2-1, with 7 bases fitting TRBD2. V trimming: 0 bases; J trimming: 4 bases; junction bases outside the gene matches: 0. The CDR3 has 14 residues. Germline lookup yields CDR1 MNHNS and CDR2 SASEGT. CDR3 in amino acids: CASSEAGGYNEQFF. CDR3 nucleotide sequence: TGTGCCAGCAGTGAAGCGGGGGGGTACAATGAGCAGTTCTTC.

This clone has a handful of counts. The CDR3 sequence: CASSDEANTEAFF. CDR3 coding DNA: TGTGCCAGCAGTGACGAGGCCAACACTGAAGCTTTCTTT. The chain couples TRBV6-1 to TRBJ1-1; no reliable D call. CDR1 MNHNS and CDR2 SASEGT come from the germline V gene. This CDR3 has 13 amino acids. V was trimmed by 3 bases and J by 2 bases, leaving 7 bases between them.

The gene calls are TRBV11-2 and TRBJ2-7; tentatively, D is TRBD1 or TRBD2 (5 bases each). In germline, CDR1 is SGHAT, CDR2 FQNNGV. The CDR3 extends over 13 amino acids. Trimming stripped 5 bases from V and 6 bases from J, with 14 bases between. DNA for the CDR3: TGTGCCAGCAGCGTAGGGACGGCCTCCGAGCAGTACTTC. This gives the protein CASSVGTASEQYF.

This clone was recorded only once. This chain joins TRBV5-4 and TRBJ1-4; TRBD1 might be the D (6 bases). The V end lost 0 bases, the J end lost 4 bases, and 19 bases lay between the germline ends. CDR3 size: 18 residues. Germline V CDR1 and CDR2: SGHNT, YYREEE (reference sequence). CDR3 sequence reads: CASSLGQGTGAGNEKLFF. CDR3 DNA: TGTGCCAGCAGCTTGGGGCAGGGAACGGGGGCGGGTAATGAAAAACTGTTTTTT.

In its sample, this clone was seen once. The genes are TRBV29-1 and TRBJ2-7; 8 positions agree with TRBD1. This CDR3 comprises 13 residues. With 4 bases clipped from V and 4 bases from J, the junction kept 6 bases outside the gene matches. CDR1 SQVTM and CDR2 ANQGSEA come from the germline V gene. CDR3 bases: TGCAGCGTTGGTCGCGACAGGGGATACGAGCAGTACTTC. Residues: CSVGRDRGYEQYF.

The chain employs TRBV6-2 or TRBV6-3 and TRBJ1-5; D remains unclear. Trimming left V 2 bases short and J 7 bases short, with 9 bases between. CDR1 is MNHEY and CDR2 is SVGEGT in the germline V gene. This CDR3 has 13 amino acids. In DNA form, the CDR3 reads TGTGCCAGCAGTTACGAGGGAAGGCAGCCCCAGCATTTT. Its translation: CASSYEGRQPQHF.

This clone has just a few counts. The rearrangement joins TRBV12-3 or TRBV12-4 to TRBJ1-1; D gene uncertain. This CDR3 comprises 13 residues. The V end was cut by 5 bases, the J end by 0 bases, with 7 bases between. CDR3 region: CASSPRLNTEAFF. DNA of the CDR3: TGTGCCAGCAGTCCCCGGTTGAACACTGAAGCTTTCTTT.

The rearrangement uses TRBV4-2 and TRBJ2-5; D possibly corresponds to TRBD2 (6 bases). Germline V gene sequence: CDR1 LGHNA, CDR2 YNFKEQ. V was clipped by 4 bases and J by 5 bases, with 11 bases between them. The CDR3 is 13 amino acids. CDR3 amino acids: CASSLPEGETQYF. CDR3 sequence (DNA): TGTGCCAGCAGCCTACCGGAGGGGGAGACCCAGTACTTC.

This rearrangement joins TRBV4-1 to TRBJ1-2, with 9 positions matching TRBD1. CDR3 size: 16 residues. CDR1 is MGHRA, CDR2 YSYEKL, per germline. The ends lost 2 bases at V and 7 bases at J; junction bases unmatched: 11. This CDR3 is CASSQRSRDREGGYTF. Written as DNA, the CDR3 is TGCGCCAGCAGCCAACGGTCCCGGGACAGGGAAGGTGGCTACACCTTC.

The V and J genes are TRBV7-9 and TRBJ2-1, with D perhaps TRBD2 (6 bases). From germline, CDR1 is SEHNR and CDR2 FQNEAQ (reference sequence). This CDR3 region has 12 residues. The ends were cut back, 11 bases at V and 10 bases at J, with 18 bases in the middle. The CDR3, as DNA: TGTGCCCCGGGGGATAGAGGCAAGGAGCAGTTCTTC. Translated, it gives CAPGDRGKEQFF.